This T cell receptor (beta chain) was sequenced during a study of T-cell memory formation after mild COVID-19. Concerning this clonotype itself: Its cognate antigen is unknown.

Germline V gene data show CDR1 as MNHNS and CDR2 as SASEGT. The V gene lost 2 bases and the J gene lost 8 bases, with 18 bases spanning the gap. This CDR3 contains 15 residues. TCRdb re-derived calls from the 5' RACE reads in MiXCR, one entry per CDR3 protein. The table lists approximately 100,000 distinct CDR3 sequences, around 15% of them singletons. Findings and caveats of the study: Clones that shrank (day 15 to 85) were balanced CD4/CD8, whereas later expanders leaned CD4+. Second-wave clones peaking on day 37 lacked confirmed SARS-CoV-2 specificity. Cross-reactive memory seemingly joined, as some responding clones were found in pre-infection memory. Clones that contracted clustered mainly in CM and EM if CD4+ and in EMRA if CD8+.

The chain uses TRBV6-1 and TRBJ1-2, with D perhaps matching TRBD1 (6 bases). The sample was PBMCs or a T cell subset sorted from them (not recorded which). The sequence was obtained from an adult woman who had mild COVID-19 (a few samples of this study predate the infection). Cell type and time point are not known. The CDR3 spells CASSEPSSYRDGYTF. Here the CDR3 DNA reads TGTGCCAGCAGTGAACCTTCCTCCTACAGGGACGGCTACACCTTC.